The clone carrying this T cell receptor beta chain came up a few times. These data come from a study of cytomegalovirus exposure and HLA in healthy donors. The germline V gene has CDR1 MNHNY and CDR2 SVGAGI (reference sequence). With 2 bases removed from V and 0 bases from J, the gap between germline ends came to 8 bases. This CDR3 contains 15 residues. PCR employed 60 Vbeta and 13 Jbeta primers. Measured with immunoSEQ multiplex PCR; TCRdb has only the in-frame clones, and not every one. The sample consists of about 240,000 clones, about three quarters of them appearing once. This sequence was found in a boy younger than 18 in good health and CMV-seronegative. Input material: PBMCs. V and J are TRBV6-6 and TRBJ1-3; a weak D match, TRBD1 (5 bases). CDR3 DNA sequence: TGTGCCAGCAGTTACAGGGGCATCTCTGGAAACACCATATATTTT. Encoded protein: CASSYRGISGNTIYF.